The TCR beta chain under discussion was sequenced for a study of Ad26.COV2.S vaccination and SARS-CoV-2 variants. The overall study: Participant was drawn from the COV1001 Ad26.COV2.S trial arm. Once or twice, 56 days apart, Ad26.COV2.S was delivered intramuscularly.

Noted treatment: approximately 18 received Ad26.COV2.S at low or high dose, single or two shots; a few received placebo; per-sample allocation not given. Specimen acquisition occurred on day 63 following the initial vaccine or placebo injection. Generated by immunoSEQ multiplex PCR, the TCRdb table keeps only in-frame clones and is missing some. The table lists 360,000 or so clones, around 91% of them singletons, with 1.5% to 2% in the top ten. Concerning this clone itself: Other nucleotide sequences in the sample specify the same CDR3.

The ends were cut back, 3 bases at V and 0 bases at J, with 3 bases in the middle. CDR3 length: 13 amino acids. The chain links TRBV12-3 or TRBV12-4 to TRBJ1-5, with D unresolved. This TCR came from a person aged 18-65 years who received the Ad26.COV2.S COVID-19 vaccine or a placebo. Sample: peripheral blood, taken in a trial of Ad26.COV2.S vaccine versus placebo. CDR3 DNA sequence: TGTGCCAGCAGTTTGGGTAGCAATCAGCCCCAGCATTTT. Translated: CASSLGSNQPQHF.